This T cell receptor (beta chain) was recorded in a study of blood T cell repertoires in COVID-19. As for the study in general: PBMCs, B-cell-depleted T cells, or T cells provided the cDNA or gDNA that made up the material.

A few counts support this clone. V lost 0 bases and J lost 8, with 7 bases in between. Germline V gene lookup returns CDR1 SGHAT and CDR2 FQNNGV. This CDR3 is built from 12 residues. Original data processing: From reference gene primer amplification, estimates of nucleated cell counts were derived. Profiling relied on immunoSEQ multiplex PCR, and the TCRdb table lists in-frame clones only, not all of them. V and J calls and clone size follow that table, whereas D and trimming were derived from the DNA. This repertoire shows about 170,000 clones, 75% to 90% found once; its top ten account for 2.9%. The receptor comes from a woman in her sixties with acute or convalescent COVID-19. The rearrangement links TRBV11-2 to TRBJ1-2; unclear D gene. The sample consisted of peripheral blood. CDR3 region: CASSLDVGGYTF. For the CDR3, the DNA is TGTGCCAGCAGCTTAGACGTTGGCGGCTACACCTTC.